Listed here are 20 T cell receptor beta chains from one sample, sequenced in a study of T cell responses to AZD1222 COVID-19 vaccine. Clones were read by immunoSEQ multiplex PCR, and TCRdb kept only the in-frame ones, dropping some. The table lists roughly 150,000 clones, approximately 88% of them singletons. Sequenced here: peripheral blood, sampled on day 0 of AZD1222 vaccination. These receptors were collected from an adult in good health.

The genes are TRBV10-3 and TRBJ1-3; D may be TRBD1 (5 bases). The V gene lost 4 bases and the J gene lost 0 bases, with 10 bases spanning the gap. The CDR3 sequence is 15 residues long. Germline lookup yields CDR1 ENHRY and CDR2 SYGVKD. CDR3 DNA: TGTGCCATCAGTGTGGGGGTTCGCTCTGGAAACACCATATATTTT. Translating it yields CAISVGVRSGNTIYF.

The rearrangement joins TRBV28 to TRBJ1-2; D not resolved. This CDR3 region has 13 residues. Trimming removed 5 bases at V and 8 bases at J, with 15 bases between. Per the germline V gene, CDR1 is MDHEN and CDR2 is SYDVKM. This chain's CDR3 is CASSQGPLGGYTF. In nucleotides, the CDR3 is TGTGCCAGCAGTCAAGGGCCTTTGGGAGGCTACACCTTC.

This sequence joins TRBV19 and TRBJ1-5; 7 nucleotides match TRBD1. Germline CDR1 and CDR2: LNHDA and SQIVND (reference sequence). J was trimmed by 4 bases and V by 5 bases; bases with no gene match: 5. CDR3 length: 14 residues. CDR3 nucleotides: TGTGCCAGTAGTCCGCAACAGGGGAATCAGCCCCAGCATTTT. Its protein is CASSPQQGNQPQHF.

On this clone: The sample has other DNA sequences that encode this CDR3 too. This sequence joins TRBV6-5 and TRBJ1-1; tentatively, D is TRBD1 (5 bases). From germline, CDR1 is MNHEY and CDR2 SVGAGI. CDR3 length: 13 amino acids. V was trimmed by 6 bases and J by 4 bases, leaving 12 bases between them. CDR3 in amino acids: CASRPTGGTEAFF. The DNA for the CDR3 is TGTGCCAGCAGGCCGACCGGGGGCACTGAAGCTTTCTTT.

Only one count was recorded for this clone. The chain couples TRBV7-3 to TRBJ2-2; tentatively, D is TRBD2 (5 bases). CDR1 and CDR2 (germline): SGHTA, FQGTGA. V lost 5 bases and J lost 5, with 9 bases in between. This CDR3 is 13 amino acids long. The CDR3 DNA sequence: TGTGCCAGCAGCCCCCGGGAAACCGGGGAGCTGTTTTTT. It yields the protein CASSPRETGELFF.

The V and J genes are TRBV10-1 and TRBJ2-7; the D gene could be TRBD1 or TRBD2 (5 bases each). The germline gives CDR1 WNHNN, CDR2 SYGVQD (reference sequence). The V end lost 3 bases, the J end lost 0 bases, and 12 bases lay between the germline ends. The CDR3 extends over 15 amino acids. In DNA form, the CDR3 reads TGCGCCAGCAGTGACCAGGGAGAAGACTCCTACGAGCAGTACTTC. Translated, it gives CASSDQGEDSYEQYF.

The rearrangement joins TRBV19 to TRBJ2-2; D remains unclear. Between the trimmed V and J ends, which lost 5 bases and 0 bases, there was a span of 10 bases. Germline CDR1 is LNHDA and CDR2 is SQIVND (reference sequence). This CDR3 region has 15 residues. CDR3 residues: CASSAGRTNTGELFF. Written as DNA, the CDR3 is TGTGCCAGTAGTGCCGGACGGACGAACACCGGGGAGCTGTTTTTT.

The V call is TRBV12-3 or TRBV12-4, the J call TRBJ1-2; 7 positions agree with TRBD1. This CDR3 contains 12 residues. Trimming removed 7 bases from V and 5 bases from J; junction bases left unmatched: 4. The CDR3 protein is CASTRQGYGYTF. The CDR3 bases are TGTGCCAGCACCCGACAGGGATATGGCTACACCTTC.

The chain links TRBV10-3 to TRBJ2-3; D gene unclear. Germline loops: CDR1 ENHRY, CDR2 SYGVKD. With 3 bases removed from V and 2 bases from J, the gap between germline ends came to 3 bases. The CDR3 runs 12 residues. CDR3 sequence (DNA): TGTGCCATCAGTGAAATCACAGATACGCAGTATTTT. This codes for CAISEITDTQYF.

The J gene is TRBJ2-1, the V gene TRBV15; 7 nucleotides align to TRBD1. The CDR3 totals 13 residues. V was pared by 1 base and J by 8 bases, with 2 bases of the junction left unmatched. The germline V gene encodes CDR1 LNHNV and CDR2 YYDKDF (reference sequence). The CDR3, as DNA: TGTGCCACCAGCAGAGTACAGGGGTATGAGCAGTTCTTC. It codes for CATSRVQGYEQFF.

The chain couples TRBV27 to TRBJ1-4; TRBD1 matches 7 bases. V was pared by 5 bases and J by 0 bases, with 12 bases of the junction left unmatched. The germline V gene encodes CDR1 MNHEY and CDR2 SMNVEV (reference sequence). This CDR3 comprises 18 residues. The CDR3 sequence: CASSLTGTAVATNEKLFF. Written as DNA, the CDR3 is TGTGCCAGCAGTCTCACCGGGACAGCGGTTGCAACTAATGAAAAACTGTTTTTT.

The CDR3 bases are TGTGCCAGCAGCCTACGCGGGACAGGGGCCAATTCACCCCTCCACTTT. The encoded protein is CASSLRGTGANSPLHF. The rearrangement uses TRBV11-3 and TRBJ1-6; TRBD1 agrees at 10 bases. V was clipped by 5 bases and J by 7 bases; unmatched bases: 8. CDR1 SGHNT and CDR2 YENEEA come from the germline V gene. This CDR3 comprises 16 residues.

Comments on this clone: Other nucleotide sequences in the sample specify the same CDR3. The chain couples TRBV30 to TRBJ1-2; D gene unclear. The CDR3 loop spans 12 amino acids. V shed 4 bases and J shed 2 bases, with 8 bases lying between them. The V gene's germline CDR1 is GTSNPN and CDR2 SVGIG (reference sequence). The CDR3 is CAWTGINYGYTF. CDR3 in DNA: TGTGCCTGGACGGGTATAAACTATGGCTACACCTTC.

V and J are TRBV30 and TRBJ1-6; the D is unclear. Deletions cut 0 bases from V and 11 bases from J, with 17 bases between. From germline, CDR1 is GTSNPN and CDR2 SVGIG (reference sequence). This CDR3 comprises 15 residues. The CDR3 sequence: CAWSVKEQPRPPLHF. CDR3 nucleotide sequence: TGTGCCTGGAGTGTAAAGGAACAGCCCCGGCCACCCCTCCACTTT. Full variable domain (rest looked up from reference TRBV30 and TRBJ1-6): SQTIHQWPATLVQPVGSPLSLECTVEGTSNPNLYWYRQAAGRGLQLLFYSVGIGQISSEVPQNLSASRPQDRQFILSSKKLLLSDSGFYLCAWSVKEQPRPPLHFGNGTRLTVT.

CDR3 residues: CASSLTGGNEQFF. CDR3 bases: TGTGCCAGCAGCTTGACAGGCGGGAATGAGCAGTTCTTC. V and J are TRBV5-4 and TRBJ2-1; possibly TRBD1 or TRBD2 for D (5 bases each). The CDR3 sequence is 13 residues long. The germline V and J ends were trimmed by 1 base and 7 bases, with 9 bases remaining between them. Germline CDR1 reads SGHNT; CDR2 reads YYREEE (reference sequence).

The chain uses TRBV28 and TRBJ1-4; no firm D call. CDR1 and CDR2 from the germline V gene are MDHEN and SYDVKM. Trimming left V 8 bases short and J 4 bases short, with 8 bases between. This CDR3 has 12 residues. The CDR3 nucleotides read TGTGCCAGCCGGACCGGTAATGAAAAACTGTTTTTT. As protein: CASRTGNEKLFF.

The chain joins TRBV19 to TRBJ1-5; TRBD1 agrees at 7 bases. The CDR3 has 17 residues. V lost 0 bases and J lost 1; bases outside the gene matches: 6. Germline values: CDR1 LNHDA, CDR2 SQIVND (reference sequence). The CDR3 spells CASSIDRGGVSNQPQHF. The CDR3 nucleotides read TGTGCCAGTAGTATAGATCGAGGGGGCGTAAGCAATCAGCCCCAGCATTTT. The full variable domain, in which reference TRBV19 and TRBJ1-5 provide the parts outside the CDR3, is DGGITQSPKYLFRKEGQNVTLSCEQNLNHDAMYWYRQDPGQGLRLIYYSQIVNDFQKGDIAEGYSVSREKKESFPLTVTSAQKNPTAFYLCASSIDRGGVSNQPQHFGDGTRLSIL.

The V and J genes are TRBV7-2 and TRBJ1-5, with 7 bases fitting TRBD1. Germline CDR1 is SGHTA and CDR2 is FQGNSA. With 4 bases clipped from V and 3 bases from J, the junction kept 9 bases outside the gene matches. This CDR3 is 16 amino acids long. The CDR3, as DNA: TGTGCCAGCAGCTATCAGGGGGGGCACATCAATCAGCCCCAGCATTTT. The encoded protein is CASSYQGGHINQPQHF.

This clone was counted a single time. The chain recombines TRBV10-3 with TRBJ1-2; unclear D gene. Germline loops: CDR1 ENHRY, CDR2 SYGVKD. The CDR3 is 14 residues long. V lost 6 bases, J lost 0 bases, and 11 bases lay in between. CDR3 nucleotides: TGTGCCATCAGCACTACGGGATCTAACTATGGCTACACCTTC. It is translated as CAISTTGSNYGYTF.

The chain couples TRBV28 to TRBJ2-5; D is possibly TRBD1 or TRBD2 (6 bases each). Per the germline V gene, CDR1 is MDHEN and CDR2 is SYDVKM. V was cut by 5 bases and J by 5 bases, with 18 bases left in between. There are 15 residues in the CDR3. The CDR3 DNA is TGTGCCAGCAGTCCTACAAATGGGGGGCGCGAGACCCAGTACTTC. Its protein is CASSPTNGGRETQYF.